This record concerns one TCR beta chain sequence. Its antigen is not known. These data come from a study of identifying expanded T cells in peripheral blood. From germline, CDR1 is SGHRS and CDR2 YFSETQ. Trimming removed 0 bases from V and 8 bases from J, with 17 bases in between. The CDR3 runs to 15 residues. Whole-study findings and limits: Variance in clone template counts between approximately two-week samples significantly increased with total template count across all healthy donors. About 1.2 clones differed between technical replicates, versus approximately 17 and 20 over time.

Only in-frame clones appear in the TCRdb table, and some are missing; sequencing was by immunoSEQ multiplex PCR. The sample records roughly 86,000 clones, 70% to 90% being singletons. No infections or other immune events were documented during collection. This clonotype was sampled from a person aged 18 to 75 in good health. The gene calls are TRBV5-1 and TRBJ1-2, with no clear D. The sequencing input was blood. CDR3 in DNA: TGCGCCAGCAGCTTGGAGGGTCTTTCATCGTCAGGCTACACCTTC. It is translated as CASSLEGLSSSGYTF.